This TCR beta chain originates from a study of blood T cell repertoires in COVID-19. Whole-study context: Acute-phase and convalescent COVID-19 samples originated in the United States, Italy and Spain. PBMCs, B-cell-depleted T cells, or T cells were the source of the cDNA or gDNA that made up the material.

Per the study methods: The authors estimated nucleated cell counts from reference gene primer amplification. The assay was immunoSEQ multiplex PCR, and TCRdb's table has in-frame clones only and misses some. V, J and clone size are those of that table, while D and trimming were read from the DNA. This sample has over 250,000 clones, with about 89% found just once. The germline CDR1 and CDR2 sequences are SGDLS and YYNGEE. Trimming took 0 bases from V and 0 from J, leaving 6 bases between them. The CDR3 is made up of 14 amino acids. The origin of this receptor is a woman aged 50 to 60 with acute or convalescent COVID-19. The sequencing input was peripheral blood. The chain employs TRBV9 and TRBJ1-2; D remains unclear. CDR3 nucleotide sequence: TGTGCCAGCAGCGTAGACGGAGCTAACTATGGCTACACCTTC. Its translation: CASSVDGANYGYTF.